A single sample is the source of the 23 T cell receptor beta chains below, sequenced in a study of lymphopenia after photon versus proton radiotherapy. Profiled with immunoSEQ multiplex PCR; TCRdb holds only in-frame clones, not every one. The sample gives 50,000 to 70,000 clones, about 85% of which show up once; 9.5% to 15% is in the top ten. This sample comprised peripheral blood, obtained from a patient treated with proton-based radiotherapy. The source of these receptors is a man aged 80 or over with esophageal cancer.

This rearrangement joins TRBV5-4 to TRBJ2-5, with 9 bases that match TRBD2. Germline-derived CDR1 and CDR2 are SGHNT and YYREEE (reference sequence). The CDR3 contains 16 residues. Losses at the gene ends were 2 bases for V and 2 bases for J; bases not matched to a gene: 7. In nucleotides, the CDR3 is TGTGCCAGCAGCTTCTTGAGCGGGGGGCCTCAAGAGACCCAGTACTTC. This sequence encodes CASSFLSGGPQETQYF.

The V call is TRBV5-6, the J call TRBJ1-1; TRBD1 aligns across 7 bases. The CDR3 covers 14 residues. Germline loops: CDR1 SGHDT, CDR2 YYEEEE. After removal of 2 bases from V and 5 bases from J, the junction contained 6 bases not matched to a gene. The CDR3 nucleotides read TGTGCCAGCAGCTTAGTACAGGGGCTAACTGAAGCTTTCTTT. Translation gives CASSLVQGLTEAFF. Based on the CDR3 plus reference TRBV5-6 and TRBJ1-1, the full variable domain is DAGVTQSPTHLIKTRGQQVTLRCSPKSGHDTVSWYQQALGQGPQFIFQYYEEEERQRGNFPDRFSGHQFPNYSSELNVNALLLGDSALYLCASSLVQGLTEAFFGQGTRLTVV.

This chain uses TRBV5-1 with TRBJ1-1; TRBD1 is a possible D gene (5 bases). Between the trimmed V and J ends, which lost 7 bases and 1 base, there was a span of 26 bases. CDR1 and CDR2 from the germline V gene are SGHRS and YFSETQ. This CDR3 is built from 18 residues. The CDR3 region is CASGKGQGVAGTNTEAFF. CDR3 sequence (DNA): TGCGCCAGCGGTAAAGGGCAGGGTGTGGCGGGGACGAACACTGAAGCTTTCTTT.

This chain connects TRBV27 to TRBJ2-7, with 11 bases lining up with TRBD2. Germline CDR1 is MNHEY and CDR2 is SMNVEV (reference sequence). V was clipped by 5 bases and J by 4 bases; unmatched bases: 7. The CDR3 length is 15 residues. This CDR3 reads CASSRGTSGDYEQYF. Here the CDR3 DNA reads TGTGCCAGCAGTCGGGGGACTAGCGGAGATTACGAGCAGTACTTC.

The rearrangement uses TRBV18 and TRBJ1-2; 7 bases agree with TRBD1. The CDR3 runs to 13 residues. J was trimmed by 5 bases and V by 5 bases; bases with no gene match: 5. From germline, CDR1 is KGHSH and CDR2 LQKENI. The DNA for the CDR3 is TGTGCCAGCTCAGAGGGGGCGAGGTATGGCTACACCTTC. It specifies CASSEGARYGYTF.

The chain uses TRBV7-7 and TRBJ2-1; 15 bases match TRBD2. The CDR3 totals 17 residues. Germline CDR1 SSHAT, CDR2 FNYEAQ (reference sequence). V trimming: 5 bases; J trimming: 5 bases; junction bases outside the gene matches: 7. The CDR3 is CASSVGLAGGPHNEQFF. Here the CDR3 DNA reads TGTGCCAGCAGCGTAGGACTAGCGGGAGGGCCGCACAATGAGCAGTTCTTC.

V and J are TRBV14 and TRBJ2-7, with D hard to call. The CDR3 sequence is 13 residues long. V gave up 2 bases and J gave up 5 bases, with 10 bases separating them. Germline V gene lookup returns CDR1 SGHDN and CDR2 FVKESK. The CDR3 protein is CASSQLGPHEQYF. As DNA, the CDR3 is TGTGCCAGCAGCCAACTCGGCCCCCACGAGCAGTACTTC. The full variable domain, with the rest looked up from reference TRBV14 and TRBJ2-7, is EAGVTQFPSHSVIEKGQTVTLRCDPISGHDNLYWYRRVMGKEIKFLLHFVKESKQDESGMPNNRFLAERTGGTYSTLKVQPAELEDSGVYFCASSQLGPHEQYFGPGTRLTVT.

The chain recombines TRBV7-2 with TRBJ1-4, with a tentative D call TRBD1 (5 bases). V dropped 5 bases and J dropped 4 bases, with 14 bases sitting between them. In germline, CDR1 is SGHTA, CDR2 FQGNSA. The CDR3 covers 15 residues. The CDR3 nucleotides are TGTGCCAGCAGCAAAACGTTACAGGTTAATGAAAAACTGTTTTTT. Translated, it gives CASSKTLQVNEKLFF.

This rearrangement joins TRBV7-9 to TRBJ2-7, with D possibly being TRBD1 (6 bases). The CDR3 consists of 13 residues. Trimming left V 1 base short and J 7 bases short, with 11 bases between. Germline CDR1 SEHNR, CDR2 FQNEAQ (reference sequence). This CDR3 is CASSLGQGNEQYF. CDR3 coding DNA: TGTGCCAGCAGCTTAGGGCAGGGGAATGAGCAGTACTTC.

This chain connects TRBV4-1 to TRBJ2-6; 11 bases fit TRBD1. This CDR3 region has 20 residues. V dropped 1 base and J dropped 0; count of bases not matched to a gene: 8. The germline gives CDR1 MGHRA, CDR2 YSYEKL. This chain's CDR3 is CASSQAPGGTGGSGANVLTF. The CDR3 coding sequence is TGCGCCAGCAGCCAAGCCCCGGGCGGGACAGGGGGCTCTGGGGCCAACGTCCTGACTTTC.

This clone occurred a few times. The CDR3 is CASRGLAETQYF. DNA of the CDR3: TGTGCCAGTAGGGGACTAGCGGAGACCCAGTACTTC. The rearrangement uses TRBV19 and TRBJ2-5; 10 bases map to TRBD2. Germline V gives CDR1 LNHDA, CDR2 SQIVND (reference sequence). V gave up 6 bases and J gave up 5 bases; unmatched junction bases: 0. The CDR3 contains 12 residues. Filled out from reference TRBV19 and TRBJ2-5, the complete variable domain reads DGGITQSPKYLFRKEGQNVTLSCEQNLNHDAMYWYRQDPGQGLRLIYYSQIVNDFQKGDIAEGYSVSREKKESFPLTVTSAQKNPTAFYLCASRGLAETQYFGPGTRLLVL.

In its sample, this clone is medium-sized. The rearrangement joins TRBV4-3 to TRBJ1-1; possibly TRBD1 for D (6 bases). Germline V gene lookup returns CDR1 LGHNA and CDR2 YSLEER. V was cut by 5 bases and J by 1 base, with 11 bases left in between. This CDR3 is built from 14 residues. This CDR3 reads CASSFRTANTEAFF. The CDR3 bases are TGCGCCAGCAGCTTCCGGACAGCGAACACTGAAGCTTTCTTT.

The genes are TRBV27 and TRBJ1-5; a possible D gene is TRBD1 (5 bases). In germline, CDR1 is MNHEY, CDR2 SMNVEV (reference sequence). V dropped 2 bases and J dropped 4 bases, with 9 bases sitting between them. This CDR3 has 14 residues. CDR3 in DNA: TGTGCCAGCAGTTTAAGCGGGGGGAATCAGCCCCAGCATTTT. It translates to CASSLSGGNQPQHF.

The rearrangement uses TRBV4-2 and TRBJ2-7; 7 positions agree with TRBD2. The V gene end was trimmed by 0 bases and the J gene end by 2 bases; junction bases not matched to a gene: 7. This CDR3 is built from 16 residues. Germline V lookup: CDR1 LGHNA, CDR2 YNFKEQ. The CDR3 loop reads CASSQDSEGGAYEQYF. CDR3 DNA sequence: TGTGCCAGCAGCCAAGATAGTGAGGGAGGGGCCTACGAGCAGTACTTC.

This clone appeared once. This rearrangement joins TRBV7-9 to TRBJ1-6; D remains ambiguous. V was trimmed by 0 bases and J by 5 bases, leaving 8 bases between them. CDR1 and CDR2 (germline): SEHNR, FQNEAQ (reference sequence). This CDR3 has 15 residues. CDR3 protein: CASSLAFGNNSPLHF. The CDR3, as DNA: TGTGCCAGCAGCTTAGCGTTCGGCAATAATTCACCCCTCCACTTT.

This clone has more than one count but fewer than ten. V usage is TRBV7-2 and J usage is TRBJ1-6, with 9 bases that match TRBD1. CDR3 length: 15 amino acids. The trim removed 5 bases at V and 5 bases at J, leaving 4 bases unmatched. Germline V gives CDR1 SGHTA, CDR2 FQGNSA. As DNA, the CDR3 is TGTGCCAGCAGCCGGGACAGGGCGGATAATTCACCCCTCCACTTT. Translation gives CASSRDRADNSPLHF.

The chain recombines TRBV20-1 with TRBJ2-5; no firm D call. V was shortened by 0 bases and J by 5 bases, with 4 bases between the two germline ends. This CDR3 is built from 11 residues. CDR1 and CDR2 from the germline V gene are DFQATT and SNEGSKA (reference sequence). The CDR3 sequence is CSARDLETQYF. The DNA for the CDR3 is TGCAGTGCTAGAGATCTGGAGACCCAGTACTTC.

In this sample, this clone turned up once. J is TRBJ1-2 and V is TRBV5-8; D not certain. Germline V lookup: CDR1 SGHTS, CDR2 YDEGEE. CDR3 length: 15 residues. The V and J ends lost 0 bases and 4 bases respectively, with 13 bases between them. The chain's CDR3 is CASSLGSGSIYGYTF. The DNA for the CDR3 is TGTGCCAGCAGCTTGGGATCCGGGAGCATCTATGGCTACACCTTC.

This CDR3 is CASSLDRVEDYGYTF. CDR3 sequence (DNA): TGCGCCAGCAGCTTGGACAGGGTGGAAGACTATGGCTACACCTTC. The chain links TRBV5-1 to TRBJ1-2; TRBD1 might be the D (6 bases). V lost 0 bases to trimming and J lost 3 bases, with 12 bases between them. The length of the CDR3 is 15 residues. The germline CDR1 and CDR2 sequences are SGHRS and YFSETQ.

V and J are TRBV5-1 and TRBJ2-3; TRBD2 agrees at 12 bases. Germline CDR1 SGHRS, CDR2 YFSETQ. Trimming took 4 bases from V and 4 from J; bases not matched to a gene: 7. This CDR3 has 16 amino acids. CDR3 nucleotide sequence: TGCGCCAGCAGCCCCAGGACTAGCGGGGATGCAGATACGCAGTATTTT. Its protein is CASSPRTSGDADTQYF. Looking up the rest from reference TRBV5-1 and TRBJ2-3 gives the full variable domain: KAGVTQTPRYLIKTRGQQVTLSCSPISGHRSVSWYQQTPGQGLQFLFEYFSETQRNKGNFPGRFSGRQFSNSRSEMNVSTLELGDSALYLCASSPRTSGDADTQYFGPGTRLTVL.

This clone is a singleton in its sample. This rearrangement joins TRBV7-2 to TRBJ1-5, with a weak D call TRBD1 (5 bases). Germline lookup yields CDR1 SGHTA and CDR2 FQGNSA. The CDR3 runs to 15 residues. Deletions cut 0 bases from V and 6 bases from J, with 12 bases between. The DNA of the CDR3 is TGTGCCAGCAGCTTAGCCGGTCGGGGGTTTCAGCCCCAGCATTTT. It codes for CASSLAGRGFQPQHF.

The CDR3 spells CASSDHRDSLSQHF. In nucleotides, the CDR3 is TGTGCCAGCAGTGACCACAGGGATAGCTTGTCCCAGCATTTT. V gene TRBV6-1 combines with J gene TRBJ1-5; D perhaps matches TRBD1 (6 bases). Germline loops: CDR1 MNHNS, CDR2 SASEGT. CDR3 length equals 14 residues. Between the trimmed V and J ends, which lost 3 bases and 11 bases, there was a span of 17 bases.

V usage is TRBV29-1 and J usage is TRBJ1-1; TRBD1 matches at 7 bases. Trimming at V came to 3 bases and at J to 2 bases, leaving 3 bases not matched to a gene. The germline gives CDR1 SQVTM, CDR2 ANQGSEA. The CDR3 consists of 13 residues. This CDR3 reads CSVEEGGNTEAFF. CDR3 bases: TGCAGCGTTGAGGAAGGGGGCAACACTGAAGCTTTCTTT.